This T cell receptor (beta chain) originates from a study of blood T cell repertoires in COVID-19. Original data processing: Estimated nucleated cell counts came from reference gene primer amplification. TCRdb's copy holds only in-frame clones and misses some; the assay was immunoSEQ multiplex PCR. For V, J and clone size, that table is used; D and trimming come from the DNA. The sample shows about 250,000 clones, roughly 88% of them seen only once. This CDR3 is built from 15 residues. From germline, CDR1 is LGHNA and CDR2 YSLEER. Germline trimming cut 5 bases from V and 3 bases from J; bases unmatched to any gene: 7.

This clonotype originated in a young woman with acute or convalescent COVID-19. V usage is TRBV4-3 and J usage is TRBJ2-5; TRBD2 matches at 9 bases. The sample consisted of peripheral blood. CDR3: CASSEILAGEETQYF. The CDR3 DNA reads as TGCGCCAGCAGCGAAATCTTAGCGGGGGAAGAGACCCAGTACTTC.